This T cell receptor beta chain was identified during a study of post-analysis software for immune sequencing data. About the research overall: Courses of disease covered relapsing-remitting, secondary progressive and progressive-relapsing multiple sclerosis. Study-level results: Analysis by F measure revealed that same-batch samples clustered strongly together. Compared with controls, patients showed significantly lower normalized Chao1 diversity. Included in a set of about 5 TRBV segments more frequent in patients than controls were TRBV5-6, TRBV5-1 and TRBV20-1.

In germline, CDR1 is MNHEY, CDR2 SVGEGT. The V gene lost 2 bases and the J gene lost 5 bases, with 4 bases spanning the gap. The CDR3 has 11 residues. This clonotype was detected only a few times. Its antigen is not known. TCR beta cDNA libraries included unique molecular identifiers. TCRdb fed the PCR reads into MiXCR, producing one record per CDR3 protein. The table includes around 710,000 distinct CDR3 sequences, about 43% detected once. Sequenced: blood. This receptor was identified in a girl between 5 and 17 years old with multiple sclerosis. The chain uses TRBV6-2 or TRBV6-3 and TRBJ2-7, with unresolved D. In DNA, the CDR3 is TGTGCCAGCAGTTACCCAGACGAGCAGTACTTC. Residues: CASSYPDEQYF.